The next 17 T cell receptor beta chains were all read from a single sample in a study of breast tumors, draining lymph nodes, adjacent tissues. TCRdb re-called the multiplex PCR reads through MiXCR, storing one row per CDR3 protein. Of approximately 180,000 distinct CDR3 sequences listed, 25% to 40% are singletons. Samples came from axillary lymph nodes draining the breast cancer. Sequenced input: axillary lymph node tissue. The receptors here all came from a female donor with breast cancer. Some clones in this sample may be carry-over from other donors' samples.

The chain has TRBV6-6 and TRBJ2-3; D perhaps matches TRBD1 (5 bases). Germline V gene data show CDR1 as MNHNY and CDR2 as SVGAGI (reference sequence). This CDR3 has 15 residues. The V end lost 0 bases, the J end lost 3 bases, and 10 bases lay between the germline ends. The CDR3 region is CASSYSGSGTDTQYF. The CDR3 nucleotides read TGTGCCAGCAGTTACTCAGGGTCAGGGACAGATACGCAGTATTTT.

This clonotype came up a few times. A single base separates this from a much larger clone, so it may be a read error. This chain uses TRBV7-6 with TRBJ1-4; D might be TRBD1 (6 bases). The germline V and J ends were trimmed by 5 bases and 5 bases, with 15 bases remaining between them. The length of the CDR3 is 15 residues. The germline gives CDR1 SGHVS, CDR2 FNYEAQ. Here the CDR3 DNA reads TGTGCCAGCAGCCCGAGGGGGGGGCGGAATGAAAAACTGTTTTTT. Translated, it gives CASSPRGGRNEKLFF.

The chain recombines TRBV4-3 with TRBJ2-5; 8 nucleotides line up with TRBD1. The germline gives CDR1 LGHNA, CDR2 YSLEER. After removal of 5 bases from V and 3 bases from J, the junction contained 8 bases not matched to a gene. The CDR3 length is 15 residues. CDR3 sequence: CASSSRTGRKETQYF. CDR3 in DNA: TGCGCCAGCAGCAGTCGGACAGGGAGGAAAGAGACCCAGTACTTC.

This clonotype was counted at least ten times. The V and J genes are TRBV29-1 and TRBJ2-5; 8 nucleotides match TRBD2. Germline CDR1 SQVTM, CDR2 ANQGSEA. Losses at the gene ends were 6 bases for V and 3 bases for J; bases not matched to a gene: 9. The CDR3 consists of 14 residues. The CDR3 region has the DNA TGCAGCGTCGTTAGCGGGGAAACCAAAGAGACCCAGTACTTC. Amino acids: CSVVSGETKETQYF.

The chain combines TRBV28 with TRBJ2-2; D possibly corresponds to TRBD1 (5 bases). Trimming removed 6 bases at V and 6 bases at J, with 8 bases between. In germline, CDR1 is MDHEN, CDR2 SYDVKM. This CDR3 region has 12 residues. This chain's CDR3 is CASRGEAGELFF. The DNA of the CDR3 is TGTGCCAGCAGAGGGGAAGCCGGGGAGCTGTTTTTT.

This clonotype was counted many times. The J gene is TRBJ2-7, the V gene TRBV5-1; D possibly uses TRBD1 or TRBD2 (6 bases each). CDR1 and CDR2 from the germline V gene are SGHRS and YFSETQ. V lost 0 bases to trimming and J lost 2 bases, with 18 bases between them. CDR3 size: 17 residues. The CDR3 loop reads CASSLGVGGQGPYEQYF. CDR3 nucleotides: TGCGCCAGCAGCTTGGGAGTGGGGGGCCAGGGTCCCTACGAGCAGTACTTC.

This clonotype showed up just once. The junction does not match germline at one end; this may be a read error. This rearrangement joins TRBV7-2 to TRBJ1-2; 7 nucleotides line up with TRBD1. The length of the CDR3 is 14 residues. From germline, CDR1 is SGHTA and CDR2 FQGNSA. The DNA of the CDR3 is TGTGCCAGCAGTCCAGACAGGGAAGCCTATGGTTACACCTTC. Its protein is CASSPDREAYGYTF.

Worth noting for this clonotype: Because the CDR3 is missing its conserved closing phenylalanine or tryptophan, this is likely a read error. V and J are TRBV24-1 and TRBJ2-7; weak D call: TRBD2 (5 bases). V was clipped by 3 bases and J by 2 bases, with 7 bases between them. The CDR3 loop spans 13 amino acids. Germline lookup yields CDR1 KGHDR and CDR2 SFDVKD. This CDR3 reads CATSDPGAYEQYT. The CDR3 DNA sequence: TGTGCCACCAGTGATCCCGGGGCCTACGAGCAGTACACC.

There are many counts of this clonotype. CDR3 DNA: TGTGCCAGCAGTTACTCCAGGGTGGCTGAGCAGTTCTTC. Protein sequence: CASSYSRVAEQFF. The rearrangement links TRBV6-5 to TRBJ2-1, with D perhaps matching TRBD1 (5 bases). Trimming left V 0 bases short and J 9 bases short, with 9 bases between. CDR3 length equals 13 residues. Germline loops: CDR1 MNHEY, CDR2 SVGAGI.

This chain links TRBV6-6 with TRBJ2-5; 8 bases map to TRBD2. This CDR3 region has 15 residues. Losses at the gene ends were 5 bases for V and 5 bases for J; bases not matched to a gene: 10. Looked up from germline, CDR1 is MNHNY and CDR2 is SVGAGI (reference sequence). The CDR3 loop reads CASSRTGGPEETQYF. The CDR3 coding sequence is TGTGCCAGCAGTAGGACGGGGGGGCCTGAGGAGACCCAGTACTTC.

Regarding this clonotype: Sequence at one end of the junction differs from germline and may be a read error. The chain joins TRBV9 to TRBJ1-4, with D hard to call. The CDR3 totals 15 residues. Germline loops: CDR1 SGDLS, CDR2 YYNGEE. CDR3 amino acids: CASSVAIEGSEKRFF. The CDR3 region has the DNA TGTGCCAGCAGCGTAGCTATCGAAGGGAGTGAAAAACGGTTTTTT. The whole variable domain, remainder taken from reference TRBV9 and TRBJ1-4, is DSGVTQTPKHLITATGQRVTLRCSPRSGDLSVYWYQQSLDQGLQFLIQYYNGEERAKGNILERFSAQQFPDLHSELNLSSLELGDSALYFCASSVAIEGSEKRFFGSGTQLSVL.

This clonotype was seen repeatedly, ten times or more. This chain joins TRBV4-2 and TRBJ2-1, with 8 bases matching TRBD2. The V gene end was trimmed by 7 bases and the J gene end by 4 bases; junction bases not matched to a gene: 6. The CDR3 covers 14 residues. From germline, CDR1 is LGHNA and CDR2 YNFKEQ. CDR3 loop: CASTSSGFYNEQFF. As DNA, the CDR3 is TGTGCCAGCACCTCTAGCGGGTTTTACAATGAGCAGTTCTTC.

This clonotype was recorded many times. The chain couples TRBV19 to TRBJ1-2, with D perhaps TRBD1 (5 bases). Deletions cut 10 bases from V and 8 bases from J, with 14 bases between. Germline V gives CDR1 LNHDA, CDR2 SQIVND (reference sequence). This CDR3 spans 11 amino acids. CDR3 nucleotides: TGTGCCACACAACATACAGGCGGCTACACCTTC. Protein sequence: CATQHTGGYTF.

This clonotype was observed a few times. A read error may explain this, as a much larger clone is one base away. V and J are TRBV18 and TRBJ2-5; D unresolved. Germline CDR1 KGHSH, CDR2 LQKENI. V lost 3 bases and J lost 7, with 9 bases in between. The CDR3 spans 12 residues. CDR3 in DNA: TGTGCCAGCTCACCTGAGCCAGGGACCCAGTACTTC. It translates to CASSPEPGTQYF. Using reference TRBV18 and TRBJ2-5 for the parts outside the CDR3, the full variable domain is NAGVMQNPRHLVRRRGQEARLRCSPMKGHSHVYWYRQLPEEGLKFMVYLQKENIIDESGMPKERFSAEFPKEGPSILRIQQVVRGDSAAYFCASSPEPGTQYFGPGTRLLVL.

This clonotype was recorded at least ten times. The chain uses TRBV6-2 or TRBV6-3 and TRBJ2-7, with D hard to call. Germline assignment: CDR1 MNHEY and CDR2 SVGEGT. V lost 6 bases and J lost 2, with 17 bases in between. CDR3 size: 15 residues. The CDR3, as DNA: TGTGCCAGCAGCCTGACTTGGGCGGAGACCTACGAGCAGTACTTC. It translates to CASSLTWAETYEQYF.

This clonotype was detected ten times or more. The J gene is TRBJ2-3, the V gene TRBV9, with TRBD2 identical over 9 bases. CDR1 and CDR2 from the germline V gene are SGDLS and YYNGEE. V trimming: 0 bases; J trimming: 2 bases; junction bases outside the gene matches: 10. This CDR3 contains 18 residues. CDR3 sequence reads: CASSVAAGGDSHTDTQYF. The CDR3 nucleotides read TGTGCCAGCAGCGTAGCGGCGGGGGGGGACTCCCACACAGATACGCAGTATTTT.

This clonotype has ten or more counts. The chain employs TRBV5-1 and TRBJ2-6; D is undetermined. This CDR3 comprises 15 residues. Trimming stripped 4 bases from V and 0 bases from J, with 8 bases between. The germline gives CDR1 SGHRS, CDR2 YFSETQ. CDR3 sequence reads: CASSRPGSGANVLTF. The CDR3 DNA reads TGCGCCAGCAGCCGCCCGGGCTCTGGGGCCAACGTCCTGACTTTC. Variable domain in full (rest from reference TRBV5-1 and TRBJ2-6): KAGVTQTPRYLIKTRGQQVTLSCSPISGHRSVSWYQQTPGQGLQFLFEYFSETQRNKGNFPGRFSGRQFSNSRSEMNVSTLELGDSALYLCASSRPGSGANVLTFGAGSRLTVL.